One and the same sample provided the 13 T cell receptor beta chains below, sequenced in a study of esophageal squamous cell carcinoma under preoperative chemotherapy. This sample's time point: after preoperative PTX-NDP chemotherapy. TCRdb recomputed calls from the PCR reads with MiXCR, one row per CDR3 protein. There are 34,000 or so distinct CDR3 sequences in the sample; 52% occur only once, and approximately 25% lies in the top ten. Sample collection occurred from a patient given preoperative chemotherapy. These TCRs come from a human donor with esophageal squamous cell carcinoma. The donor label of this sample is uncertain.

This chain links TRBV5-1 with TRBJ2-4, with D perhaps assigned TRBD1 or TRBD2 (5 bases each). Per the germline V gene, CDR1 is SGHRS and CDR2 is YFSETQ. The CDR3 is made up of 19 amino acids. V was cut by 7 bases and J by 13 bases, with 39 bases left in between. The chain's CDR3 is CASGAGAGTGVLAQKIQYF. CDR3 nucleotide sequence: TGCGCCAGCGGCGCCGGAGCCGGGACCGGGGTATTAGCCCAAAAGATCCAGTACTTC.

The genes are TRBV7-9 and TRBJ2-5; D ambiguous. Between the trimmed V and J ends, which lost 11 bases and 8 bases, there was a span of 27 bases. Looked up from germline, CDR1 is SEHNR and CDR2 is FQNEAQ (reference sequence). The CDR3 spans 15 residues. CDR3 nucleotides: TGTGCCGGCGGCTTCATGCCTCGCGGCCCAGATACCCAGTACTTC. It encodes CAGGFMPRGPDTQYF.

This clonotype was seen more than once but under ten times. The chain joins TRBV4-1 to TRBJ2-6, with TRBD1 identical over 8 bases. The CDR3 runs to 18 residues. Trimming removed 4 bases from V and 1 base from J; junction bases left unmatched: 9. In germline, CDR1 is MGHRA, CDR2 YSYEKL. For the CDR3, the DNA is TGCGCCAGCAGCCCCACGGGACAGGCAGGATCTGGGGCCAACGTCCTGACTTTC. The encoded protein is CASSPTGQAGSGANVLTF.

The chain is built from TRBV20-1 and TRBJ2-5, with D tentatively TRBD1 or TRBD2 (5 bases each). Judging by the DNA end, TRBJ2-7 fits better; the J call may be wrong. Germline CDR1 and CDR2: DFQATT and SNEGSKA (reference sequence). This CDR3 contains 13 residues. The CDR3 DNA reads as TGCAGTGTCAGGGACCCTTCCTCCTACGAGCAGTACTTC. Residues: CSVRDPSSYEQYF.

The chain recombines TRBV7-3 with TRBJ2-5; D is possibly TRBD1 or TRBD2 (6 bases each). With the DNA end fitting TRBJ2-3 better, the J assignment may be wrong. The germline V gene has CDR1 SGHTA and CDR2 FQGTGA. CDR3 size: 15 residues. CDR3 sequence: CAGGQGARDPETQYF. The CDR3 coding sequence is TGTGCCGGGGGGCAAGGGGCTCGTGACCCAGAGACCCAGTATTTT.

About this clonotype itself: No conserved phenylalanine or tryptophan is present at the end of the CDR3, so a read error is the likely explanation. No DNA is shown, since the ends of the CDR3 on it are uncertain; the CDR3 is the one TCRdb lists. V is TRBV7-2 and J is TRBJ2-5; whether TRBD1, the table's D call, matches the DNA was not checked. Germline assignment: CDR1 SGHTA and CDR2 FQGNSA. The CDR3 spans 14 residues, counting both ends. The CDR3 region is CASSLTGNVETQLS.

The chain has TRBV12-3 or TRBV12-4 and TRBJ2-7; tentatively, D is TRBD2 (5 bases). The V end lost 5 bases, the J end lost 5 bases, and 10 bases lay between the germline ends. The length of the CDR3 is 12 residues. The CDR3 spells CASSEGSHEQYF. The CDR3 DNA reads as TGTGCCAGCAGTGAAGGGAGCCACGAGCAGTACTTC.

This clonotype was seen only a few times. An end of the junction differs from the germline gene, which may be a read error. The rearrangement links TRBV7-3 to TRBJ2-3, with TRBD2 matching 8 bases. The germline V gene has CDR1 SGHTA and CDR2 FQGTGA. The CDR3 has 17 residues. CDR3 sequence reads: CASSLKLGRGDKDTQYF. Here the CDR3 DNA reads TGTGCCAGCAGCCTCAAACTGGGGCGGGGGGATAAAGACACGCAGTATTTC. The whole variable domain, remainder taken from reference TRBV7-3 and TRBJ2-3, is GAGVSQTPSNKVTEKGKYVELRCDPISGHTALYWYRQSLGQGPEFLIYFQGTGAADDSGLPNDRFFAVRPEGSVSTLKIQRTERGDSAVYLCASSLKLGRGDKDTQYFGPGTRLTVL.

This clonotype was seen just once. One end of the junction does not line up with germline, which may come from a read error. V usage is TRBV7-8 and J usage is TRBJ2-5; D is possibly TRBD1 or TRBD2 (6 bases each). The CDR3 contains 16 residues. Germline V lookup: CDR1 SGHVS, CDR2 FQNEAQ. The CDR3 DNA is TGTGCCAGCGGGGGGCTAGGGGGGCGGCCCGAAGAGACGCAGTATTTC. Encoded protein: CASGGLGGRPEETQYF.

The CDR3 here is CASTQQAGGWNEQYF. The CDR3 DNA follows: TGTGCCAGCACCCAACAAGCGGGAGGGTGGAACGAGCAGTACTTC. The chain has TRBV12-3 or TRBV12-4 and TRBJ2-4, with TRBD2 matching 10 bases. The J call is doubtful: the DNA matches TRBJ2-7 better. The CDR3 covers 15 residues.

In this sample, this clonotype turned up many times. Compared with germline, one end of the junction differs, possibly owing to a read error. The gene calls are TRBV12-3 or TRBV12-4 and TRBJ1-6; D gene uncertain. The CDR3 is 13 amino acids. Written as DNA, the CDR3 is TGTGCCAGCAGTTTCCGGGCTGATTCTCCCCTCCACTTT. It encodes CASSFRADSPLHF.

On this clonotype: Without the conserved terminal phenylalanine or tryptophan, this CDR3 likely stems from a read error. The limits of the CDR3 on the DNA are not certain, so only TCRdb's listed CDR3 is given. The chain recombines TRBV7-8 with TRBJ2-5. Germline V lookup: CDR1 SGHVS, CDR2 FQNEAQ. The CDR3 spans 14 amino acids, including both terminal residues. CDR3 residues: CASSRQLGQETQHS.

The rearrangement links TRBV7-7 to TRBJ2-3, with TRBD2 matching over 7 bases. Trimming removed 5 bases from V and 2 bases from J; junction bases left unmatched: 7. This CDR3 comprises 15 residues. CDR1 SSHAT and CDR2 FNYEAQ come from the germline V gene (reference sequence). CDR3 DNA: TGTGCCAGCAGCCAAACTAGCGCAACCACAGATACGCAGTATTTT. This encodes CASSQTSATTDTQYF.